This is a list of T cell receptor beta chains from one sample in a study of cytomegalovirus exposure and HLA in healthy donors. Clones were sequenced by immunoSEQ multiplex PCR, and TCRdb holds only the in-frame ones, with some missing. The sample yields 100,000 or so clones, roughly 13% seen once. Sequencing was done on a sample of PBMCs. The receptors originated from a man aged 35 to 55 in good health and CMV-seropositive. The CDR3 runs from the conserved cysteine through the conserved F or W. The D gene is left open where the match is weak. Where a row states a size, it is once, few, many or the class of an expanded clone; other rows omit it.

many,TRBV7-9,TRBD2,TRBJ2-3,TGTGCCAGCAGGTCGGGACTAGCGGGAGTGACAGATACGCAGTATTTT,CASRSGLAGVTDTQYF
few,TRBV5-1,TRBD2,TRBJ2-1,TGCGCCAGCAGCCCGCCGACTAGCGGGAGTAATGAGCAGTTCTTC,CASSPPTSGSNEQFF
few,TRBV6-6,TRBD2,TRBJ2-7,TGTGCCAGCAGTTACTCTAGCGGGAGAACAGACGAGCAGTACTTC,CASSYSSGRTDEQYF
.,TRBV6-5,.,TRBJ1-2,TGTGCCAGCAGTTCTCTGCGGGGCTACTATGGCTACACCTTC,CASSSLRGYYGYTF
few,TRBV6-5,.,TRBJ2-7,TGTGCCAGCAGTTACTTTAGGGGGGGTTCCTACGAGCAGTACTTC,CASSYFRGGSYEQYF
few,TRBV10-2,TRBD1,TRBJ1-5,TGCGCCAGCAGGGGACAGGTTAATCAGCCCCAGCATTTT,CASRGQVNQPQHF
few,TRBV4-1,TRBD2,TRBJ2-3,TGCGCCAGCAGCCAAGGGCGGGGGTTGGTCACAGATACGCAGTATTTT,CASSQGRGLVTDTQYF
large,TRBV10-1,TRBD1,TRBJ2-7,TGCGCCAGCAGTGACAATCCAGGGGGCGAGCAGTACTTC,CASSDNPGGEQYF
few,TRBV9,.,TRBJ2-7,TGTGCCAGCAGCTATGAGGGAGGTTCCTACGAGCAGTACTTC,CASSYEGGSYEQYF
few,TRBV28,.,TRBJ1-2,TGTGCCAGTCAGGGTGTGAGCGGCTACACCTTC,CASQGVSGYTF
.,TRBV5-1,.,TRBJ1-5,TGCGCCAGCAGCTTGGGGGGCAGCAGCAATCAGCCCCAGCATTTT,CASSLGGSSNQPQHF
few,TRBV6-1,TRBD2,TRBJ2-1,TGTGCCAGCAGTGAAAGTTTAGCGGGAGGACTGGATGAGCAGTTCTTC,CASSESLAGGLDEQFF
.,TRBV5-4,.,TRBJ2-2,TGTGCCAGCAGCTTGGGTCCAGCGACGAACACCGGGGAGCTGTTTTTT,CASSLGPATNTGELFF
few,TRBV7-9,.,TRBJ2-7,TGTGCCAGCAGCTTCGGCTCCTACGAGCAGTACTTC,CASSFGSYEQYF
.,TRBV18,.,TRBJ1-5,TGTGCCAGCTCACTTCAAATGGGCACAGGGAGTTCCAATCAGCCCCAGCATTTT,CASSLQMGTGSSNQPQHF
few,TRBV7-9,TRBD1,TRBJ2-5,TGTGCCAGCAGGGAAGGGACAGAAGAGACCCAGTACTTC,CASREGTEETQYF
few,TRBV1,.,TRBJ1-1,TGCACCAGCAAAAGTACAGGGTCGCGGAAAAACACTGAAGCTTTCTTT,CTSKSTGSRKNTEAFF
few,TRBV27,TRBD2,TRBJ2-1,TGTGCCAGCAGTTTACGCGGGACTAGCTCCTACAATGAGCAGTTCTTC,CASSLRGTSSYNEQFF
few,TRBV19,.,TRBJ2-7,TGTGCCAGAGAGAATAGAACCTACGAGCAGTACTTC,CARENRTYEQYF
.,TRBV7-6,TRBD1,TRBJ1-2,TGTGCCAGCAGCATACAGGGGTCGGGTGCTGGCTACACCTTC,CASSIQGSGAGYTF
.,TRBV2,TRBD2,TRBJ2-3,TGTGCCAGCAGGCCGGGACTAGCGGGAGATTTGGATACGCAGTATTTT,CASRPGLAGDLDTQYF
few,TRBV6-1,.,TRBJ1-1,TGTGCCAGCAGCCCTGGGCCGAACACTGAAGCTTTCTTT,CASSPGPNTEAFF
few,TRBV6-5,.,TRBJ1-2,TGTGCCAGCAGCAGGACAGTTGAGTATGGCTACACCTTC,CASSRTVEYGYTF
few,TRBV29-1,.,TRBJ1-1,TGCAGCGTGACAAGTATATCCGGATTGAACACTGAAGCTTTCTTT,CSVTSISGLNTEAFF
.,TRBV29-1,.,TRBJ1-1,TGCAGCGTTGTTTCGCTGGGCCGAACTGAAGCTTTCTTT,CSVVSLGRTEAFF
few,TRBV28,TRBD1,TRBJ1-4,TGTGCCAGCAGGCCACCTAGGGGGCCAGCTAATGAAAAACTGTTTTTT,CASRPPRGPANEKLFF